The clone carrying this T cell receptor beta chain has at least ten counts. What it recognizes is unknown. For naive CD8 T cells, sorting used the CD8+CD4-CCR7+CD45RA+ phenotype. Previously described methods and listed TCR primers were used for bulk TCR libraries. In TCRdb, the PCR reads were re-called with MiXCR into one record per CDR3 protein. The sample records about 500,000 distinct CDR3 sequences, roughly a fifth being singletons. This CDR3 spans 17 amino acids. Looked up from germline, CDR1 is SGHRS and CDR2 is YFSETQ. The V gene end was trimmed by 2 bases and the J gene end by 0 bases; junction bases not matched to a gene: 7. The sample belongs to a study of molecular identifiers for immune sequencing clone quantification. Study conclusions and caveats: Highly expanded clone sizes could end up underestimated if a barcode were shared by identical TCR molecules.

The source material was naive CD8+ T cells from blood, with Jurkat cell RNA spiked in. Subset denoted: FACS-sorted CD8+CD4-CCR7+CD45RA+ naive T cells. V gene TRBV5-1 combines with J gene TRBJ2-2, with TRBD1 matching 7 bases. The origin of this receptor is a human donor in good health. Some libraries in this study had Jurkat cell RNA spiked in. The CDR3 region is CASSLYLQGTNTGELFF. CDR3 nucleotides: TGCGCCAGCAGCTTATACTTACAGGGGACGAACACCGGGGAGCTGTTTTTT.